One and the same sample provided the 10 T cell receptor beta chains below, sequenced in a study of blood T cell repertoires in COVID-19 (dated by TCRdb to 2018 to 2021). The library came from the immunoSEQ multiplex PCR assay. TCRdb holds this immuneACCESS table with in-frame rearrangements only. Some clones are missing; in checked studies, unresolved V genes explain under half, and the rest has no known cause. This sample is represented by around 110,000 clones; roughly 85% of them were singletons. The ten largest account for about 2.1% of the sample. The sample consisted of peripheral blood. The receptors shown here come from a man in his thirties or forties with acute or convalescent COVID-19.

The V gene is TRBV6-5, the J gene TRBJ2-5; tentative D call: TRBD1 (5 bases). The CDR3 spans 15 residues. Germline values: CDR1 MNHEY, CDR2 SVGAGI. V lost 2 bases, J lost 4 bases, and 14 bases lay in between. CDR3 sequence: CASSYTIQGLETQYF. CDR3 DNA sequence: TGTGCCAGCAGTTACACAATCCAGGGTTTAGAGACCCAGTACTTC.

The chain uses TRBV9 and TRBJ2-1; the match to TRBD2 covers 9 bases. Germline CDR1 and CDR2: SGDLS and YYNGEE. The trim removed 3 bases at V and 9 bases at J, leaving 13 bases unmatched. The CDR3 is made up of 16 amino acids. The CDR3 loop reads CASSEPLAGGQSEQFF. Here the CDR3 DNA reads TGTGCCAGCAGCGAGCCCCTCGCGGGAGGGCAAAGTGAGCAGTTCTTC.

V gene TRBV11-1 combines with J gene TRBJ1-4; D uncertain. The ends were cut back, 6 bases at V and 5 bases at J, with 16 bases in the middle. Germline lookup yields CDR1 SGHAT and CDR2 FQDESV (reference sequence). The CDR3 contains 15 residues. DNA for the CDR3: TGTGCCAGCAGATACATTGGATGGCGGAATGAAAAACTGTTTTTT. This sequence encodes CASRYIGWRNEKLFF.

This chain connects TRBV7-9 to TRBJ2-3; possibly TRBD1 for D (5 bases). This CDR3 is built from 16 residues. Trimming took 5 bases from V and 2 from J, leaving 17 bases between them. Per germline, CDR1 SEHNR and CDR2 FQNEAQ (reference sequence). CDR3 DNA sequence: TGTGCCAGCAGCCTTAATGTTGCCAGGGTCACAGATACGCAGTATTTT. This gives the protein CASSLNVARVTDTQYF.

The chain joins TRBV9 to TRBJ1-5; TRBD1 matches at 9 bases. Germline trimming cut 4 bases from V and 5 bases from J; bases unmatched to any gene: 16. This CDR3 is built from 18 residues. Germline loops: CDR1 SGDLS, CDR2 YYNGEE. CDR3 in amino acids: CASSPDRGGRTPDQPQHF. The CDR3 nucleotides read TGTGCCAGCAGCCCCGACAGGGGGGGCAGAACCCCCGATCAGCCCCAGCATTTT.

V and J are TRBV5-8 and TRBJ1-2, with D hard to call. V dropped 1 base and J dropped 4 bases, with 11 bases sitting between them. This CDR3 spans 14 amino acids. Germline V gives CDR1 SGHTS, CDR2 YDEGEE. CDR3 amino acids: CASSLYSLIYGYTF. CDR3 nucleotide sequence: TGTGCCAGCAGCTTGTACTCTCTGATCTATGGCTACACCTTC.

The CDR3 is CASSQGGTGNYGYTF. The CDR3 DNA sequence: TGTGCCAGCAGCCAAGGGGGGACAGGGAACTATGGCTACACCTTC. The J gene is TRBJ1-2, the V gene TRBV4-2, with 9 bases matching TRBD1. This CDR3 has 15 amino acids. In germline, CDR1 is LGHNA, CDR2 YNFKEQ. The junction had 2 bases not matched to a gene; V was cut back by 1 base and J by 2 bases.

V usage is TRBV3-1 (or the pseudogene TRBV3-2) and J usage is TRBJ2-5; 11 nucleotides match TRBD2. The CDR3 sequence is 15 residues long. Looked up from germline, CDR1 is LGHDT and CDR2 is YNNKEL (reference sequence). The junction had 0 bases not matched to a gene; V was cut back by 1 base and J by 2 bases. The CDR3 bases are TGTGCCAGCAGCCAAGGACTAGCGGGGCAAGAGACCCAGTACTTC. Translating it yields CASSQGLAGQETQYF.

V usage is TRBV6-5 and J usage is TRBJ2-7, with 8 positions matching TRBD1. The CDR3 has 15 residues. The V gene end was trimmed by 6 bases and the J gene end by 6 bases; junction bases not matched to a gene: 13. Germline loops: CDR1 MNHEY, CDR2 SVGAGI. The CDR3 sequence: CASSGSGGASSEQYV. The DNA for the CDR3 is TGTGCCAGCAGCGGGTCAGGGGGCGCTTCTAGCGAGCAGTACGTC.

The gene calls are TRBV6-1 and TRBJ2-1; the match to TRBD2 covers 8 bases. V dropped 3 bases and J dropped 8; count of bases not matched to a gene: 18. Germline-derived CDR1 and CDR2 are MNHNS and SASEGT. The CDR3 loop spans 18 amino acids. CDR3 DNA sequence: TGTGCCAGCAGTGATTATCTCCCGGGACTAGGGGGTGAAGATGAGCAGTTCTTC. This gives the protein CASSDYLPGLGGEDEQFF.